The sequence of this TCR beta chain was determined in a study of blood T cells in healthy people across ages (dated by TCRdb to 2013 to 2016). With respect to the entire study: Template switching captured roughly one uniquely barcoded TCR beta cDNA molecule per two T cells in model experiments. Age-related changes in TCR beta repertoire diversity were measured in the study by deep sequencing normalized with unique cDNA molecular identifiers. Four age groups were formed from the donors: young (average approximately 17 years), middle-aged (roughly 38), aged (around 62) and long-lived (around 82). To avoid experimental bias, donors of different ages were distributed randomly across sequencing lanes. Using the same blood draw, the study looked at two additional independent replicas of 1 million unique cDNA reads for two donors, one aged 18 to 30 and the other aged 80 or older. What the authors observed across the whole study: Estimates of total diversity based on one million sequenced T cells were regarded as lower bounds and as underestimates. As age increased, observed TCR beta diversity per million T cells dropped in a roughly linear way, and a significant reduction was already evident by age about 36. Compared with the aged group, the long-lived group had more naive CD4+ T cells, fewer expanded clones and increased TCR diversity, suggesting age selection. Donor CMV infection status was unknown, potentially confounding age-related changes in expanded clonotypes. Observed TCR beta diversity correlated strongly with the percentage of naive T cells measured by flow cytometry. Conclusive comparison of naive and antigen-experienced compartments was prevented by the profiling of bulk unsorted PBMCs.

As to this clonotype: Its antigen specificity is not known. No quality values exist for individual bases; no much larger clone is one base distant.

The library was made by 5' RACE. The sequencer listed for this sample is Illumina HiSeq 2500. A second 7 to 11 cycle PCR used a sample-barcoded 5' primer and a J-beta primer mix. Each TCR beta cDNA molecule received a unique molecular identifier from a template-switch 5' adaptor carrying 12 random nucleotides. Each sample yielded at least 2.5 million CDR3-containing paired-end reads. All of the RNA was converted into first-strand cDNA using the Mint cDNA synthesis kit, with a TRBC-specific oligonucleotide serving as the primer. After uracil-DNA glycosylase treatment, a first 18-cycle PCR used universal primers M1SS and BC2_uni_R on all cDNA. Per the source publication's procedure: Each sample was normalized by randomly selecting 1 million high-quality reads, each carrying a distinct molecular identifier. Reads sharing molecular identifiers were discarded rather than binned into consensus sequences. CDR3 identification, clonotype clustering and error correction used MiTCR with a Q25 quality threshold and the strictest error-elimination algorithm. A nonparametric unseen species model with Euler transformation was used to estimate lower-bound total TCR beta diversity. In-frame beta chains were kept once TCRdb had trimmed the public reads at Q25 with fastp and called clones with MiXCR. CDR3 protein sequences are deduplicated, and each keeps its most common genes and DNA. The V and J calls were not made by the authors but by TCRdb's processing. The sample data list 1.5 million to 2 million distinct CDR3 sequences, and about 35% of these were observed just once. The ten most abundant clones make up about 10% of the sample.

The donors were 40 or so Caucasian individuals from Russia, aged roughly 6 to 100 years, who were systemically healthy. Each donor gave 8.5 to 10 milliliters of peripheral blood, collected into EDTA-treated Vacutainer tubes. Ficoll-Paque density-gradient centrifugation was used to isolate PBMCs, with at least 6.5 million obtained per sample. Trizol reagent was used to extract total RNA from the PBMCs, yielding at least 5 micrograms per sample. Naive CD45RAhigh/CD27high T cell percentages were measured by flow cytometry on a PBMC aliquot from every donor. The CDR3 goes from the cysteine to the phenylalanine over 15 residues. Of all the DNA, just the CDR3 is kept, 45 bases in frame from base 1. The germline ends are 20 bases apart after V is trimmed by 4 bases and J by 5 bases. The germline V gene (reference sequence) specifies GTSNPN as CDR1 and SVGIG as CDR2.

The sequence was obtained from a woman in her 30s in good health. Sequencing used blood. The receptor chain draws on TRBV30 and TRBJ2-5, with a tentative D gene TRBD1 over 6 matching bases. The CDR3 region: CAWKAPRQVYETQYF. The bases are TGTGCCTGGAAAGCCCCCCGACAGGTATACGAGACCCAGTACTTC.